This T cell receptor beta chain comes out of a study of blood T cell repertoires in COVID-19. This table comes from immunoSEQ multiplex PCR, and its TCRdb copy is limited to in-frame clones, with some not included. In the table there are some 200,000 clones, around 84% of which are singletons. The CDR3 has 16 amino acids. Per germline, CDR1 SGHRS and CDR2 YFSETQ. Trimming removed 1 base from V and 0 bases from J, with 14 bases in between. The sequence came from a woman in her 70s with COVID-19, enrolled during active disease. V usage is TRBV5-1 and J usage is TRBJ2-7; D is unresolved. Sequenced material: peripheral blood. The CDR3 protein is CASSLSALPSSYEQYF. The CDR3 bases are TGCGCCAGCAGCTTGTCAGCGCTCCCGAGCTCCTACGAGCAGTACTTC.